The 10 T cell receptor beta chains below were found in one sample sequenced in a study of T-cell reconstitution after alpha-beta-depleted transplantation in children. As it was prepared, the TCRbeta library received unique molecular identifiers. TCRdb called the PCR reads again in MiXCR, with one record for every CDR3 protein. The profile shows 800,000 to 1,000,000 distinct CDR3 sequences, under 30% of them singletons. Sequenced here: PBMCs, mostly from graft donor cells, sampled 360 days after TCRalphabeta/CD19-depleted stem cell transplant. These receptors all come from a boy in the first two years of life who had a stem cell transplant for SCID, so the T cells may come from the graft donor.

This clonotype was recorded a few times. This chain uses TRBV20-1 with TRBJ2-5; unclear D gene. The germline gives CDR1 DFQATT, CDR2 SNEGSKA (reference sequence). The CDR3 sequence is 15 residues long. Trimming pared 0 bases from V and 2 bases from J, leaving 13 bases between. CDR3 bases: TGCAGTGCTAGAGATATCTCCCTGGCGCAAGAGACCCAGTACTTC. Residues: CSARDISLAQETQYF.

The V call is TRBV5-1, the J call TRBJ1-2; 7 nucleotides match TRBD1. The germline V gene has CDR1 SGHRS and CDR2 YFSETQ. J gave up 4 bases and V 0 bases, and 6 bases lay outside the gene matches. The CDR3 is made up of 15 amino acids. The CDR3 DNA reads as TGCGCCAGCAGCTTGGCGTACCGGGACAGCTATGGCTACACCTTC. Its protein product is CASSLAYRDSYGYTF.

This clonotype has more than one count but fewer than ten. V gene TRBV24-1 combines with J gene TRBJ2-1, with D possibly being TRBD1 (6 bases). This CDR3 has 13 residues. Between the trimmed V and J ends, which lost 3 bases and 9 bases, there was a span of 11 bases. Per germline, CDR1 KGHDR and CDR2 SFDVKD. CDR3 nucleotides: TGTGCCACCAGTGATCCGCCCAGGGGTGAGCAGTTCTTC. This codes for CATSDPPRGEQFF.

The chain joins TRBV20-1 to TRBJ2-1; D might be TRBD2 (5 bases). The CDR3 sequence is 14 residues long. The V end lost 5 bases, the J end lost 7 bases, and 18 bases lay between the germline ends. Germline-derived CDR1 and CDR2 are DFQATT and SNEGSKA (reference sequence). CDR3 nucleotide sequence: TGCAGTGCTGAACCGGGATCCCGACTAAATGAGCAGTTCTTC. It translates to CSAEPGSRLNEQFF.

This clonotype was recorded a few times. V is TRBV28 and J is TRBJ2-7, with D possibly TRBD1 on 6 matching bases. There are 14 residues in the CDR3. Germline CDR1 reads MDHEN; CDR2 reads SYDVKM. Trimming took 4 bases from V and 3 from J, leaving 13 bases between them. The CDR3 protein is CASSSGQFLYEQYF. The CDR3 DNA reads TGTGCCAGCAGTTCGGGACAATTCCTCTACGAGCAGTACTTC.

The V gene is TRBV5-1, the J gene TRBJ1-1; D is unclear. The CDR3 has 14 amino acids. The germline V and J ends were trimmed by 5 bases and 1 base, with 12 bases remaining between them. The germline gives CDR1 SGHRS, CDR2 YFSETQ. The CDR3 bases are TGCGCCAGCAGATCTCTTGGGTCGAACACTGAAGCTTTCTTT. Amino acids: CASRSLGSNTEAFF.

The chain's CDR3 is CATNSGGSYNEQFF. The CDR3, as DNA: TGCGCCACCAATAGCGGGGGGTCCTACAATGAGCAGTTCTTC. J is TRBJ2-1 and V is TRBV5-1; TRBD2 aligns across 10 bases. Germline CDR1 is SGHRS and CDR2 is YFSETQ. V trimming: 9 bases; J trimming: 1 base; junction bases outside the gene matches: 4. The CDR3 consists of 14 residues.

This clonotype was detected many times. V usage is TRBV5-1 and J usage is TRBJ2-5, with 8 positions matching TRBD1. V was pared by 4 bases and J by 5 bases, with 10 bases of the junction left unmatched. Germline V gives CDR1 SGHRS, CDR2 YFSETQ. There are 15 residues in the CDR3. CDR3 sequence (DNA): TGCGCCAGCAGCCCGGGACAGGTTCGGGGGGAGACCCAGTACTTC. It encodes CASSPGQVRGETQYF.

The chain is built from TRBV12-3 or TRBV12-4 and TRBJ2-1; tentative D call: TRBD2 (7 bases). V lost 4 bases to trimming and J lost 9 bases, with 25 bases between them. The CDR3 extends over 17 amino acids. The CDR3 nucleotides read TGTGCCAGCAGTTCGAGGGGGGGGCCCTCCGGGCACGGTGAGCAGTTCTTC. It is translated as CASSSRGGPSGHGEQFF.

The J gene is TRBJ2-5, the V gene TRBV28, with TRBD2 identical over 9 bases. J was trimmed by 10 bases and V by 4 bases; bases with no gene match: 10. Germline CDR1 reads MDHEN; CDR2 reads SYDVKM. CDR3 size: 14 residues. The CDR3 region is CASSSELGLADQYF. The CDR3, as DNA: TGTGCCAGCAGTTCCGAGCTGGGACTAGCAGACCAGTACTTC.